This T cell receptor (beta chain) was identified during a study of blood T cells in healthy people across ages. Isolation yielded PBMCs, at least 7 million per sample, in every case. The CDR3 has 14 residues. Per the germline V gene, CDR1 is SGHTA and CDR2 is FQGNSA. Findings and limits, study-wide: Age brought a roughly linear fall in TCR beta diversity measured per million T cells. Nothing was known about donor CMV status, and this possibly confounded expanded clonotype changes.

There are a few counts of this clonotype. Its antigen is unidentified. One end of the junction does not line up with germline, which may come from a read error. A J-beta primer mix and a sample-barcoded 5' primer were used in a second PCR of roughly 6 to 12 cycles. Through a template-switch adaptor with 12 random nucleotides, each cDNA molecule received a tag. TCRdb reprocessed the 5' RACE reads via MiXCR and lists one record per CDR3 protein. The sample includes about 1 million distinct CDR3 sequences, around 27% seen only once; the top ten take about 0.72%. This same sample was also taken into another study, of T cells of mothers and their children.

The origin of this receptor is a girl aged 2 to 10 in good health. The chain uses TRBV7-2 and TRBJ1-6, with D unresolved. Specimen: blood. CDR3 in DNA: TGTGCCAGCAGCTTAGCCGAACTAAATTCACCCCTCTACTTT. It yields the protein CASSLAELNSPLYF.